A single TCR beta chain is shown here with its context. Its antigen is unknown. The V end was cut by 5 bases, the J end by 1 base, with 8 bases between. CDR1 and CDR2 (germline): SGHAT, FQNNGV. This CDR3 is 13 amino acids long. This entry is derived from a study of blood T cells in healthy people across ages. Study results and caveats: With age, beta diversity per million T cells declined roughly linearly, significantly by 30 to 40.

Primed by a sample-barcoded 5' primer and a J-beta primer mix, a second PCR proceeded for about 7 to 11 cycles. MiXCR was run by TCRdb on the 5' RACE reads, yielding one entry per CDR3 protein. The sample records about 800,000 distinct CDR3 sequences, roughly 60% being singletons. The J gene is TRBJ1-1, the V gene TRBV11-2, with D uncertain. The receptor comes from a man aged 25 to 40 in good health. Source material: blood. In DNA form, the CDR3 reads TGTGCCAGCAGCGGCTCCGCGAACACTGAAGCTTTCTTT. It translates to CASSGSANTEAFF. Complete variable domain (other parts from reference TRBV11-2 and TRBJ1-1): EAGVAQSPRYKIIEKRQSVAFWCNPISGHATLYWYQQILGQGPKLLIQFQNNGVVDDSQLPKDRFSAERLKGVDSTLKIQPAKLEDSAVYLCASSGSANTEAFFGQGTRLTVV.